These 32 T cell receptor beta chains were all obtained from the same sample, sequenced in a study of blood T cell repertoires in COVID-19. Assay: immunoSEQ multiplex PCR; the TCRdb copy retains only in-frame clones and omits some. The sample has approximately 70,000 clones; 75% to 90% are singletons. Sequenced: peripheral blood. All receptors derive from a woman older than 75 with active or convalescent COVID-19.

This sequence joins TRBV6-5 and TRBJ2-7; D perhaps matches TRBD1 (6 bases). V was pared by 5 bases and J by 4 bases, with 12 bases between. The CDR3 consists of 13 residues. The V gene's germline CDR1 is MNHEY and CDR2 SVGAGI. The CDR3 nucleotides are TGTGCCAGCAGTCAACGGACAGATTACGAGCAGTACTTC. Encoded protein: CASSQRTDYEQYF.

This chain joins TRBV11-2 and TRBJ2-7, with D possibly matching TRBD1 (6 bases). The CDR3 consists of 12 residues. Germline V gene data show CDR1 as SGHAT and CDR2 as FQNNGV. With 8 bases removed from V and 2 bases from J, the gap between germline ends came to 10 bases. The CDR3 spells CASGTPTYEQYF. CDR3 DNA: TGTGCCAGCGGGACACCGACCTACGAGCAGTACTTC.

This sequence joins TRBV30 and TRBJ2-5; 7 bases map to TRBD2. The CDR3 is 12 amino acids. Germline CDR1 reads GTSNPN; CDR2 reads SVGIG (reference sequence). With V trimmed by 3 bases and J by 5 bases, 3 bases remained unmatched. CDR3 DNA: TGTGCCTGGAGCGGGGGAGGGGAGACCCAGTACTTC. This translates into CAWSGGGETQYF.

The CDR3 reads CASSPGQGSNEAFF. Here the CDR3 DNA reads TGTGCCAGCTCACCGGGACAGGGATCTAATGAAGCTTTCTTT. This chain links TRBV18 with TRBJ1-1; 9 nucleotides agree with TRBD1. The CDR3 is 14 residues long. Germline-derived CDR1 and CDR2 are KGHSH and LQKENI. V trimming: 3 bases; J trimming: 7 bases; junction bases outside the gene matches: 6.

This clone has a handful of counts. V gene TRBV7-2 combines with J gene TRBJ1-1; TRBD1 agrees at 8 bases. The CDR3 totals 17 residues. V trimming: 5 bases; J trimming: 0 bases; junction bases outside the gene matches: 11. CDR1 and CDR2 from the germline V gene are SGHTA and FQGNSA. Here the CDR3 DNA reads TGTGCCAGCAGCCAAGGGACAGGAGAACTCATGAACACTGAAGCTTTCTTT. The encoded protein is CASSQGTGELMNTEAFF.

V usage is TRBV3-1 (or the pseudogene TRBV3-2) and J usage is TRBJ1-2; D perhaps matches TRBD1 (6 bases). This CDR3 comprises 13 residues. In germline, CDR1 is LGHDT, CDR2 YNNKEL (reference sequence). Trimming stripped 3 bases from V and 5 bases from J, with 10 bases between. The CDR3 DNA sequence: TGTGCCAGCAGCCAGCAGGGGACATATGGCTACACCTTC. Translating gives CASSQQGTYGYTF.

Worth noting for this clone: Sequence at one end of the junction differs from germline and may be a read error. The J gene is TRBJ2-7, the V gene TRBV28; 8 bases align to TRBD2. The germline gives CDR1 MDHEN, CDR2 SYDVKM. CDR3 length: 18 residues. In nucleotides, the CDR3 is TGCGCCCGCCGGGGGGGGGCTCGGGGGGGGTTAGGTCGGTACGAGCAGTACTTC. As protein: CARRGGARGGLGRYEQYF.

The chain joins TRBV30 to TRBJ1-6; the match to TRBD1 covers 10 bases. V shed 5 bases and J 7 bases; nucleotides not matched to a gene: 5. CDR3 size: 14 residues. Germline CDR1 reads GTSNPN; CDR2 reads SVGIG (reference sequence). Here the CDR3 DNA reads TGTGCCTGGGCCCGGGACAGGGGAAATTCACCCCTCCACTTT. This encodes CAWARDRGNSPLHF.

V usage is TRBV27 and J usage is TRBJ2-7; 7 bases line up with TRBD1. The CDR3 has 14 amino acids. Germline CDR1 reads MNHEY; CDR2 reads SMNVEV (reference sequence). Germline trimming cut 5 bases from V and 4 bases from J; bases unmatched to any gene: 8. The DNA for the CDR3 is TGTGCCAGCAGTCCAGGGGGAAGGAGATACGAGCAGTACTTC. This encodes CASSPGGRRYEQYF.

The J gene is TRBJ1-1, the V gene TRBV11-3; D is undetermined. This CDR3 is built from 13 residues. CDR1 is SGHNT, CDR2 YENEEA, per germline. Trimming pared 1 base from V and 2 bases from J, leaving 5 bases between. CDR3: CASSLVKNTEAFF. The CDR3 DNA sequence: TGTGCCAGCAGCTTAGTCAAAAACACTGAAGCTTTCTTT.

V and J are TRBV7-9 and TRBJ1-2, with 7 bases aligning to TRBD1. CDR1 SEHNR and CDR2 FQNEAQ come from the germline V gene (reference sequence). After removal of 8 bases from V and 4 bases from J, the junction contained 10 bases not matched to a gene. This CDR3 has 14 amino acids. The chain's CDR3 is CASGLGQALYGYTF. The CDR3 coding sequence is TGTGCCAGCGGACTCGGACAGGCACTCTATGGCTACACCTTC.

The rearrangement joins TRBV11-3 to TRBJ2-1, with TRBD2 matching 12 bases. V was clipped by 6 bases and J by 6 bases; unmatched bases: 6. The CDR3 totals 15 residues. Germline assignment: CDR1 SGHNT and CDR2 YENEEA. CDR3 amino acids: CASRSSGGAGNEQFF. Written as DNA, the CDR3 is TGTGCCAGCAGATCTAGCGGGGGGGCCGGCAATGAGCAGTTCTTC.

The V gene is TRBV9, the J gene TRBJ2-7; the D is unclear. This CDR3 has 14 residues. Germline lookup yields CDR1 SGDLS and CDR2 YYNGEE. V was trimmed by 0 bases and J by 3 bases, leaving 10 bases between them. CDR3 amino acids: CASSVAGQSYEQYF. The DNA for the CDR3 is TGTGCCAGCAGCGTAGCTGGGCAGAGCTACGAGCAGTACTTC.

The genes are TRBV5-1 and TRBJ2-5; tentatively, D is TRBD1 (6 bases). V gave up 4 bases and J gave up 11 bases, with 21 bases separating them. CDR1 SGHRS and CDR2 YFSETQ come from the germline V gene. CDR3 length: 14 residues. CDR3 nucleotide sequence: TGCGCCAGCAGCCTCCCTATGGCAGGGGTCCTTCAGTACTTC. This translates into CASSLPMAGVLQYF.

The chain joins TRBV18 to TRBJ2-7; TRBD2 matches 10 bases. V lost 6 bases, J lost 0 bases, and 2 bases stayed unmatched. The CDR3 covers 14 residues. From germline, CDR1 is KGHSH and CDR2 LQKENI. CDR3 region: CASSGTSDSYEQYF. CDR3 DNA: TGTGCCAGCTCTGGGACTAGCGACTCCTACGAGCAGTACTTC.

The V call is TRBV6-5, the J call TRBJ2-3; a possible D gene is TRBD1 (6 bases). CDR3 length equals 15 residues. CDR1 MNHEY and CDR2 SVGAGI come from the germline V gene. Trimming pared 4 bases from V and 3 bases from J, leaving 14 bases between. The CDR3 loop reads CASSSGETLTDTQYF. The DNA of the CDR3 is TGTGCCAGCAGTTCAGGGGAAACGTTGACAGATACGCAGTATTTT.

For the CDR3, the DNA is TGTGCCAGCAGTCTCCGACACGAAACGGGAGAGCAGTACTTC. Translating gives CASSLRHETGEQYF. The rearrangement joins TRBV27 to TRBJ2-7, with D possibly TRBD2 on 5 matching bases. Germline CDR1 and CDR2: MNHEY and SMNVEV (reference sequence). Trimming took off 5 bases at V and 7 bases at J, with 18 bases between the two ends. The CDR3 spans 14 residues.

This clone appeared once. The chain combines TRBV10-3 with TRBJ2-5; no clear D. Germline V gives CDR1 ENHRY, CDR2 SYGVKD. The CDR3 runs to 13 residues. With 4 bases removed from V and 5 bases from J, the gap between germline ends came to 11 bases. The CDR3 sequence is CAISGATRETQYF. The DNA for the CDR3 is TGTGCCATCAGTGGCGCGACTCGTGAGACCCAGTACTTC.

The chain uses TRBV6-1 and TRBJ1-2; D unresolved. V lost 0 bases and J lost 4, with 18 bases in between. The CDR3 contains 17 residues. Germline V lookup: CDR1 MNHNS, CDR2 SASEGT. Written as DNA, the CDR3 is TGTGCCAGCAGTGAAGCGCTTATAAGTTCGGTCCCCTATGGCTACACCTTC. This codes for CASSEALISSVPYGYTF.

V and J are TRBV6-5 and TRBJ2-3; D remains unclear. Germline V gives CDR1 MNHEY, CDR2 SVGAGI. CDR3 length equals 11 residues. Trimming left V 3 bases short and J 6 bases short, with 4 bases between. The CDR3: CASSYGDTQYF. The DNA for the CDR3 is TGTGCCAGCAGTTATGGCGATACGCAGTATTTT.

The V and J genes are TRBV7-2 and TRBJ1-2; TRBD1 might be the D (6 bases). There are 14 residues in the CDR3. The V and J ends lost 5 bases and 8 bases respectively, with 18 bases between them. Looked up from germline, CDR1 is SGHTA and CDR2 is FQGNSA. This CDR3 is CASSTGHGIFGYTF. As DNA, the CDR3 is TGTGCCAGCAGCACGGGACATGGAATATTCGGCTACACCTTC.

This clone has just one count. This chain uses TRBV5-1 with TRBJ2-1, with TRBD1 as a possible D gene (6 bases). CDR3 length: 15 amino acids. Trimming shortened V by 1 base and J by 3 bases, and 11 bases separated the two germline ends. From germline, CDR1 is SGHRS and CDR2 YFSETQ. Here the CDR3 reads CASSLPTGNYNEQFF. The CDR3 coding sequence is TGCGCCAGCAGCTTGCCGACAGGTAACTACAATGAGCAGTTCTTC.

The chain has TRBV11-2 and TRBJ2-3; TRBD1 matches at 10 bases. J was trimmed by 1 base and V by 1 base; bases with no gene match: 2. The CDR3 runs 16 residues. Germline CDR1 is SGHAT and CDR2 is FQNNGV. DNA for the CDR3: TGTGCCAGCAGCTTAGGGACAGGGGGAGGCACAGATACGCAGTATTTT. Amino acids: CASSLGTGGGTDTQYF.

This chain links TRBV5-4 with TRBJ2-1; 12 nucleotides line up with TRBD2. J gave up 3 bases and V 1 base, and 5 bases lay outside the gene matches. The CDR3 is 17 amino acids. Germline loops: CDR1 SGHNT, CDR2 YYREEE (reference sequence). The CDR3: CASSLFLAGGYYNEQFF. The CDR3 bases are TGTGCCAGCAGCTTGTTTCTAGCGGGGGGGTACTACAATGAGCAGTTCTTC.

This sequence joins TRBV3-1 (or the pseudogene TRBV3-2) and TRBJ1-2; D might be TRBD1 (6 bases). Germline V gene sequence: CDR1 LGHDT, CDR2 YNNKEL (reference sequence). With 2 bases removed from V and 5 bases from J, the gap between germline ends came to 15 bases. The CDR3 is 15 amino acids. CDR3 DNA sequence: TGTGCCAGCAGCCAATCTCCAGGGGTGACGTATGGCTACACCTTC. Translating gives CASSQSPGVTYGYTF.

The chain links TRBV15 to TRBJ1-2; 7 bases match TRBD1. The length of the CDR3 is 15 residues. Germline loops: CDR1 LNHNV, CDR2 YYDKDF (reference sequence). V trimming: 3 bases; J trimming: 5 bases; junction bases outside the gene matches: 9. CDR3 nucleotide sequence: TGTGCCACCAGCAGCGAGGCAGACAGGGATTATGGCTACACCTTC. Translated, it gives CATSSEADRDYGYTF.

The CDR3 coding sequence is TGCAGCGCACACAGGGGGCAGGACACCGGGGAGCTGTTTTTT. Translated: CSAHRGQDTGELFF. The chain couples TRBV29-1 to TRBJ2-2; the match to TRBD1 covers 9 bases. The CDR3 covers 14 residues. Germline assignment: CDR1 SQVTM and CDR2 ANQGSEA. V shed 7 bases and J 3 bases; nucleotides not matched to a gene: 6.

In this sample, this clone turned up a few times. CDR3 in amino acids: CASSRGRTGNGYTF. CDR3 sequence (DNA): TGTGCCAGCAGTAGGGGAAGGACAGGGAATGGCTACACCTTC. V usage is TRBV6-5 and J usage is TRBJ1-2, with 8 bases identical to TRBD1. The germline CDR1 and CDR2 sequences are MNHEY and SVGAGI. Trimming at V came to 5 bases and at J to 6 bases, leaving 8 bases not matched to a gene. CDR3 length equals 14 residues.

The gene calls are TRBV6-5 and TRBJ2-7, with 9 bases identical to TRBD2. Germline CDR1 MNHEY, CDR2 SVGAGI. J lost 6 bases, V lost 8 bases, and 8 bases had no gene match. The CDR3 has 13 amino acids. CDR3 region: CASGGGTSSEQYF. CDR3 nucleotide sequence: TGTGCCAGCGGGGGAGGGACTAGCTCCGAGCAGTACTTC.

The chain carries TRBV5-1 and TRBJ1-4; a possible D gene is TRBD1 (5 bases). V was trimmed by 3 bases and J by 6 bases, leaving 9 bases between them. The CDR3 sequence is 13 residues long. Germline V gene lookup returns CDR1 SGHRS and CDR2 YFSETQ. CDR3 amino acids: CASSYTTDEKLFF. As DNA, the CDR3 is TGCGCCAGCAGCTACACGACAGATGAAAAACTGTTTTTT.

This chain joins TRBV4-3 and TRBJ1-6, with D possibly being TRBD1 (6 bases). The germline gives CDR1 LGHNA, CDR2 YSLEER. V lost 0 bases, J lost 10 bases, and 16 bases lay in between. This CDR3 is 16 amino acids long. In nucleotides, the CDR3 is TGCGCCAGCAGCCAAGATCCCACAGGGAATCGATCACCCCTCCACTTT. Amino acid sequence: CASSQDPTGNRSPLHF.

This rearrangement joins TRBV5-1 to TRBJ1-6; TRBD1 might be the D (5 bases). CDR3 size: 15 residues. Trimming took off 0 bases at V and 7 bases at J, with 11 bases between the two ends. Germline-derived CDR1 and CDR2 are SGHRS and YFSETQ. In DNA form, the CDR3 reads TGCGCCAGCAGCTTGGGGGACGGGAGAAATTCACCCCTCCACTTT. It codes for CASSLGDGRNSPLHF.